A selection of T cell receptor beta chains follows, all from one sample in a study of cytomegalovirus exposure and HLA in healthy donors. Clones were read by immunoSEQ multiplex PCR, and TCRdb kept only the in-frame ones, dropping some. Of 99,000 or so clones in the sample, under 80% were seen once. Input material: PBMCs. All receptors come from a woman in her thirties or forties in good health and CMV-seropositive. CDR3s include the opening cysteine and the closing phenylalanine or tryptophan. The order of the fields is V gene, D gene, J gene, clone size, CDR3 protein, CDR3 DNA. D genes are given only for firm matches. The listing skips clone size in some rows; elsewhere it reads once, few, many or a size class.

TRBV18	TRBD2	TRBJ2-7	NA	CASSPSSGSYEQYF	TGTGCCAGCTCACCTAGTAGCGGGAGTTACGAGCAGTACTTC
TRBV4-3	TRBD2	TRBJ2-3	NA	CASSQSGGGTSTDTQYF	TGCGCCAGCAGCCAGAGCGGCGGGGGAACTAGCACAGATACGCAGTATTTT
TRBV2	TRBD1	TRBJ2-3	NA	CASNLRQGGTDTQYF	TGTGCCAGCAATCTCCGACAGGGTGGCACAGATACGCAGTATTTT
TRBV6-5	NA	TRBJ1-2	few	CASSYSPGLPGGYTF	TGTGCCAGCAGTTACTCCCCGGGTCTCCCGGGGGGCTACACCTTC
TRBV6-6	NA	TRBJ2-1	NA	CASSYSETVDNEQFF	TGTGCCAGCAGTTACTCTGAGACAGTGGACAATGAGCAGTTCTTC
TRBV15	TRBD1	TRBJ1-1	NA	CATSRGAGGYTEAFF	TGTGCCACCAGCAGAGGAGCAGGGGGCTACACTGAAGCTTTCTTT
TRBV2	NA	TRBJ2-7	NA	CASKTGKSYEQYF	TGTGCCAGCAAAACAGGGAAGTCCTACGAGCAGTACTTC
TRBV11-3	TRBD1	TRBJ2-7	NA	CASSLSGTAAYEQYF	TGTGCCAGCTCCCTCTCGGGGACAGCAGCCTACGAGCAGTACTTC
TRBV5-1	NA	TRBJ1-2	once	CASSTGQPIFYGYTF	TGCGCCAGCAGCACCGGACAACCCATCTTTTATGGCTACACCTTC
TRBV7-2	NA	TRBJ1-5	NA	CASSLAGPGQPQHF	TGTGCCAGCAGCCTTGCGGGGCCCGGTCAGCCCCAGCATTTT
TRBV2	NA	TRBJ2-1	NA	CASSPGAGNEQFF	TGTGCCAGCAGCCCGGGAGCGGGCAATGAGCAGTTCTTC
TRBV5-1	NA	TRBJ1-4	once	CASSLVAVPNEKLFF	TGCGCCAGCAGCTTGGTGGCAGTGCCTAATGAAAAACTGTTTTTT
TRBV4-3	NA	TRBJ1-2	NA	CASSRDTGGYGYTF	TGCGCCAGCAGCCGGGACACGGGAGGCTATGGCTACACCTTC
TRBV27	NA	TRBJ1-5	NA	CASRPGQSLYQPQHF	TGTGCCAGCAGACCAGGACAGTCGCTTTATCAGCCCCAGCATTTT
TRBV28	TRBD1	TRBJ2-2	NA	CASSRDRGPNTGELFF	TGTGCCAGCAGCCGGGACAGGGGCCCTAACACCGGGGAGCTGTTTTTT
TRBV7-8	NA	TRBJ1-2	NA	CASSQGQIYGYTF	TGTGCCAGCAGCCAAGGACAGATCTATGGCTACACCTTC